This passage covers 8 T cell receptor beta chains from one sample sequenced in a study of Graves' ophthalmopathy and Graves' hyperthyroidism. RNA transcripts yielded amplified TCR beta CDR3 regions. Investigators did first-round RT-PCR with HTBI primers, then second-round multiplex PCR. One entry per CDR3 protein results from TCRdb running MiXCR on the multiplex PCR reads. This table has roughly 610,000 distinct CDR3 sequences, about a fifth appearing once. Source material: peripheral blood. These receptors came from a woman younger than 35 with stable Graves' hyperthyroidism. Some clones in this sample may be carry-over from other donors' samples.

This clonotype was seen many times. The chain has TRBV6-1 and TRBJ2-3, with 10 bases aligning to TRBD2. V shed 4 bases, J shed 0 bases, and the junction held 7 bases outside the gene matches. This CDR3 spans 17 amino acids. From germline, CDR1 is MNHNS and CDR2 SASEGT. The CDR3 region has the DNA TGTGCCAGCAGTGGACGACTGACTAGCGGGAGCACAGATACGCAGTATTTT. Protein sequence: CASSGRLTSGSTDTQYF.

This clonotype was recorded many times. The chain has TRBV6-2 or TRBV6-3 and TRBJ1-2; D gene unclear. The CDR3 consists of 11 residues. V lost 3 bases and J lost 3, with 2 bases in between. Germline V gene data show CDR1 as MNHEY and CDR2 as SVGEGT. CDR3 coding DNA: TGTGCCAGCAGTTATTACTATGGCTACACCTTC. Protein product: CASSYYYGYTF.

In its sample, this clonotype was seen a few times. This sequence joins TRBV30 and TRBJ1-2; D is ambiguous. The germline V gene encodes CDR1 GTSNPN and CDR2 SVGIG (reference sequence). CDR3 length: 12 amino acids. The germline V and J ends were trimmed by 4 bases and 4 bases, with 10 bases remaining between them. The CDR3 reads CAWNPSAYGYTF. CDR3 DNA sequence: TGTGCCTGGAATCCCTCCGCCTATGGCTACACCTTC.

With respect to this clonotype: This may come from a read error, since a much larger clone is one base off. The chain couples TRBV5-1 to TRBJ2-7; D possibly uses TRBD1 or TRBD2 (5 bases each). This CDR3 comprises 17 residues. The V end was cut by 0 bases, the J end by 5 bases, with 21 bases between. Germline values: CDR1 SGHRS, CDR2 YFSETQ. As DNA, the CDR3 is TGCGCCAGCAGCTTGGGACCCGGGGCGACCGTAAGCGACGAGCAGTACTTC. Translating gives CASSLGPGATVSDEQYF.

This rearrangement joins TRBV6-1 to TRBJ1-5; the D is unclear. The CDR3 is made up of 14 amino acids. The V gene lost 0 bases and the J gene lost 0 bases, with 3 bases spanning the gap. Germline lookup yields CDR1 MNHNS and CDR2 SASEGT. For the CDR3, the DNA is TGTGCCAGCAGTGAAGCTCATAGCAATCAGCCCCAGCATTTT. Its protein is CASSEAHSNQPQHF.

This clonotype was seen more than once but under ten times. The chain carries TRBV18 and TRBJ1-1; D is ambiguous. This CDR3 is 14 amino acids long. The V and J ends lost 1 base and 1 base respectively, with 7 bases between them. Germline CDR1 reads KGHSH; CDR2 reads LQKENI. In DNA, the CDR3 is TGTGCCAGCTCACCACGGCCGGAGAACACTGAAGCTTTCTTT. Residues: CASSPRPENTEAFF.

Many counts were recorded for this clonotype. This chain connects TRBV30 to TRBJ1-2, with D unresolved. Germline CDR1 reads GTSNPN; CDR2 reads SVGIG (reference sequence). V was shortened by 3 bases and J by 6 bases, with 5 bases between the two germline ends. The CDR3 is made up of 10 amino acids. The CDR3 sequence: CAWSKNGYTF. In DNA form, the CDR3 reads TGTGCCTGGAGCAAGAATGGCTACACCTTC.

This clonotype has more than one count but fewer than ten. The chain has TRBV20-1 and TRBJ1-2; D uncertain. Germline lookup yields CDR1 DFQATT and CDR2 SNEGSKA (reference sequence). This CDR3 spans 15 amino acids. V dropped 3 bases and J dropped 6 bases, with 20 bases sitting between them. The CDR3 reads CSASREEGVSDGYTF. DNA for the CDR3: TGCAGTGCTAGTAGGGAGGAGGGTGTATCTGATGGCTACACCTTC.